Listed below are T cell receptor beta chains from one sample, sequenced in a study of CD8 T cells in ankylosing spondylitis. Each CDR3 protein is one row after TCRdb ran MiXCR on the 5' RACE reads. Among over 700,000 distinct CDR3 sequences listed, roughly 19% were seen once. Sequencing used blood, either unsorted or a sorted T cell fraction (not recorded which). The receptors derive from a male donor with ankylosing spondylitis. The CDR3 runs from the conserved cysteine through the conserved F or W. D genes are given only for firm matches. Size is stated for part of the rows, as once, few or many counts, or as a class when the clone is expanded.

V gene	D gene	clone size	J gene	CDR3 protein	CDR3 DNA
TRBV12-3/TRBV12-4	-	-	TRBJ2-7	CASSSPRDTDYEQYF	TGTGCCAGCAGTTCCCCCCGGGACACCGACTACGAGCAGTACTTC
TRBV4-1	TRBD2	-	TRBJ2-1	CASSQVAGTTNEQFF	TGCGCCAGCAGCCAAGTAGCGGGGACTACAAATGAGCAGTTCTTC
TRBV12-3/TRBV12-4	TRBD1	few	TRBJ2-3	CASSLFPQGVDSQYF	TGTGCCAGCAGTTTGTTTCCGCAGGGGGTAGATTCGCAGTATTTT
TRBV12-3/TRBV12-4	-	many	TRBJ2-1	CASSLGGGGLYNEQFF	TGTGCCAGCAGTTTAGGGGGCGGGGGCCTATACAATGAGCAGTTCTTC
TRBV4-3	TRBD2	-	TRBJ2-3	CASSQASLSGGWDTQYF	TGCGCCAGCAGCCAAGCCTCATTGTCGGGAGGATGGGATACGCAGTATTTT
TRBV25-1	TRBD1	-	TRBJ1-2	CASSGTGLYGYTF	TGTGCCAGCAGCGGGACAGGACTCTATGGCTACACCTTC
TRBV7-9	TRBD2	many	TRBJ2-3	CASSQGTSAADTQYF	TGTGCCAGCAGCCAGGGGACTAGCGCCGCAGATACGCAGTATTTT
TRBV29-1	-	few	TRBJ2-5	CSVIPRTHQETQYF	TGCAGCGTTATCCCTCGGACACACCAAGAGACCCAGTACTTC
TRBV12-3/TRBV12-4	-	few	TRBJ2-1	CASSLSGESYNEQFF	TGTGCCAGCAGTTTGTCGGGGGAGTCCTACAATGAGCAGTTCTTC
TRBV7-6	-	-	TRBJ2-3	CASSLGDSASSSTDTQYF	TGTGCCAGCAGCTTAGGGGACTCCGCTTCCTCTAGCACAGATACGCAGTATTTT
TRBV9	TRBD2	-	TRBJ2-1	CASSVPAGGSYNEQFF	TGTGCCAGCAGCGTACCAGCGGGGGGCTCCTACAATGAGCAGTTCTTC
TRBV29-1	-	-	TRBJ2-7	CSVETEPEYEQYF	TGCAGCGTTGAGACCGAACCTGAGTACGAGCAGTACTTC
TRBV6-2/TRBV6-3	TRBD1	-	TRBJ2-7	CASRKGQALSWKYF	TGTGCCAGCAGAAAAGGACAGGCTCTGAGTTGGAAGTACTTC
TRBV10-3	-	few	TRBJ2-1	CAISTEGIDEQFF	TGTGCCATCAGCACGGAGGGAATCGATGAGCAGTTCTTC
TRBV11-2	-	-	TRBJ2-5	CASSLDLGPGETQYF	TGTGCCAGCAGCTTAGACCTGGGACCGGGAGAGACCCAGTACTTC